These 12 T cell receptor beta chains were sequenced from one sample in a study of cytomegalovirus exposure and HLA in healthy donors (dated by TCRdb to 2015 to 2018). Library preparation used the immunoSEQ multiplex PCR assay. A mixture of 60 forward primers for TCR Vbeta segments and 13 reverse primers for TCR Jbeta segments was used in the multiplex PCR. The source is immuneACCESS, and TCRdb retained only in-frame sequences with V and J called. Part of the clones is not carried over; for the studies checked, unresolved V genes explain less than half of this, and the remainder is unexplained. In all, the sample holds approximately 150,000 clones, and roughly 80% of those were seen once. In total, the top ten clones hold 4.5% to 5.5% of the sample. Sequencing was performed on PBMCs. Receptors were obtained from a man between 40 and 49 years old in good health and CMV-seronegative.

The gene calls are TRBV7-9 and TRBJ1-2, with D uncertain. V gave up 0 bases and J gave up 7 bases, with 9 bases separating them. Germline V gene lookup returns CDR1 SEHNR and CDR2 FQNEAQ (reference sequence). The CDR3 sequence is 13 residues long. DNA of the CDR3: TGTGCCAGCAGCTTAGCGGGGAGTAGTGGCTACACCTTC. Its translation: CASSLAGSSGYTF.

A few counts support this clone. The V and J genes are TRBV11-3 and TRBJ1-1, with 7 positions matching TRBD1. CDR1 is SGHNT, CDR2 YENEEA, per germline. V shed 4 bases, J shed 1 base, and the junction held 6 bases outside the gene matches. The CDR3 contains 15 residues. In DNA form, the CDR3 reads TGTGCCAGCAGCTCTACAGGGGACCCGAACACTGAAGCTTTCTTT. Translating it yields CASSSTGDPNTEAFF. The whole variable domain, filled in from reference TRBV11-3 and TRBJ1-1, reads EAGVVQSPRYKIIEKKQPVAFWCNPISGHNTLYWYLQNLGQGPELLIRYENEEAVDDSQLPKDRFSAERLKGVDSTLKIQPAELGDSAVYLCASSSTGDPNTEAFFGQGTRLTVV.

In its sample, this clone was seen a few times. The rearrangement uses TRBV19 and TRBJ2-7; 9 bases are shared with TRBD1. This CDR3 comprises 13 residues. J was trimmed by 5 bases and V by 6 bases; bases with no gene match: 5. Germline values: CDR1 LNHDA, CDR2 SQIVND (reference sequence). The CDR3 nucleotides read TGTGCCAGTAGCTTTAGACAGGGGGACGAGCAGTACTTC. Residues: CASSFRQGDEQYF.

J is TRBJ1-1 and V is TRBV15; 8 positions agree with TRBD1. The germline CDR1 and CDR2 sequences are LNHNV and YYDKDF (reference sequence). The CDR3 length is 16 residues. Trimming at V came to 3 bases and at J to 4 bases, leaving 10 bases not matched to a gene. CDR3 sequence reads: CATSSLLTGEGTEAFF. CDR3 bases: TGTGCCACCAGCAGTCTATTGACAGGGGAGGGCACTGAAGCTTTCTTT.

The table lists this clone with a count of one. This chain uses TRBV6-6 with TRBJ2-5; possible D gene TRBD2, 5 bases. The CDR3 loop spans 14 amino acids. Trimming left V 2 bases short and J 1 base short, with 8 bases between. Germline lookup yields CDR1 MNHNY and CDR2 SVGAGI (reference sequence). CDR3 residues: CASSYQLGQETQYF. Written as DNA, the CDR3 is TGTGCCAGCAGTTACCAACTAGGCCAAGAGACCCAGTACTTC.

V usage is TRBV4-1 and J usage is TRBJ2-7; D call uncertain. Germline V gene data show CDR1 as MGHRA and CDR2 as YSYEKL. The CDR3 totals 15 residues. V was trimmed by 0 bases and J by 0 bases, leaving 9 bases between them. CDR3 sequence (DNA): TGCGCCAGCAGCCAAGAACTGGTCCTCTCCTACGAGCAGTACTTC. Protein product: CASSQELVLSYEQYF.

V is TRBV4-3 and J is TRBJ2-7; D might be TRBD1 (5 bases). Looked up from germline, CDR1 is LGHNA and CDR2 is YSLEER. Deletions cut 2 bases from V and 1 base from J, with 12 bases between. The CDR3 extends over 15 amino acids. CDR3 nucleotide sequence: TGCGCCAGCAGCCAAAGGGAAACAGGTTCCTACGAGCAGTACTTC. Its translation is CASSQRETGSYEQYF.

Written as DNA, the CDR3 is TGTGCCAGCAGTGAAGCGCCGGGACTCCAAGAGACCCAGTACTTC. This codes for CASSEAPGLQETQYF. The chain recombines TRBV2 with TRBJ2-5; D perhaps matches TRBD2 (6 bases). Germline lookup yields CDR1 SNHLY and CDR2 FYNNEI. This CDR3 comprises 15 residues. V lost 0 bases and J 1 base, leaving 9 bases between the germline ends.

On this clone: The junction departs from germline at one end; a sequencing error may be responsible. CDR3 nucleotides: TGCAGCCTTACTCCGGGACTAGCTCAAGAAACCCAGTACTTC. It codes for CSLTPGLAQETQYF. The genes are TRBV29-1 and TRBJ2-5; TRBD2 matches at 9 bases. The length of the CDR3 is 14 residues. CDR1 is SQVTM, CDR2 ANQGSEA, per germline. Drawing the rest from reference TRBV29-1 and TRBJ2-5, the complete variable domain is SAVISQKPSRDICQRGTSLTIQCQVDSQVTMMFWYRQQPGQSLTLIATANQGSEATYESGFVIDKFPISRPNLTFSTLTVSNMSPEDSSIYLCSLTPGLAQETQYFGPGTRLLVL.

V gene TRBV15 combines with J gene TRBJ2-1; TRBD2 might be the D (7 bases). The germline V gene encodes CDR1 LNHNV and CDR2 YYDKDF (reference sequence). Trimming removed 3 bases at V and 4 bases at J, with 22 bases between. The CDR3 runs to 18 residues. In DNA, the CDR3 is TGTGCCACCAGCAGGGGGGGGGCGGTGAGCGGGGCTTACAATGAGCAGTTCTTC. This encodes CATSRGGAVSGAYNEQFF.

The CDR3 protein is CASSGQGNYGYTF. The CDR3 nucleotides read TGTGCCAGCAGTGGACAGGGAAACTATGGCTACACCTTC. The chain joins TRBV7-2 to TRBJ1-2, with TRBD1 matching 8 bases. The CDR3 is 13 residues long. V shed 6 bases, J shed 2 bases, and the junction held 2 bases outside the gene matches. Germline loops: CDR1 SGHTA, CDR2 FQGNSA.

CDR3 sequence reads: CATLSRGTAPLNTEAFF. CDR3 sequence (DNA): TGTGCCACTCTTTCTAGGGGGACAGCTCCTCTGAACACTGAAGCTTTCTTT. The chain combines TRBV28 with TRBJ1-1; 7 nucleotides match TRBD1. CDR1 is MDHEN, CDR2 SYDVKM, per germline. Trimming at V came to 10 bases and at J to 0 bases, leaving 17 bases not matched to a gene. The length of the CDR3 is 17 residues.